This TCR beta chain was identified in a study of pediatric ulcerative colitis. Study-wide background: Most patients had pancolitis, and two had left-sided colitis. Study-wide findings and caveats: Two rectal CDR3 clonotypes occurred in all ulcerative colitis patients. A couple of patients' blood samples yielded substantially fewer templates. Repertoires came from total lymphocyte DNA, so rare subsets like regulatory T cells may be missed.

The rectum was sampled with one to two pinch biopsies at colonoscopy. Regarding this clone: Its antigen remains unknown.

Data came from immunoSEQ multiplex PCR; TCRdb stores just in-frame clones and leaves some out. The sample includes 30,000 to 40,000 clones, around 80% seen only once; the top ten take 0.9% to 1.2%. The CDR3 length is 16 residues. The germline gives CDR1 KGHSH, CDR2 LQKENI. V lost 4 bases to trimming and J lost 1 base; unmatched junction nucleotides: 8. Sequencing was done on a sample of gut tissue. The chain carries TRBV18 and TRBJ2-7; 9 positions agree with TRBD1. The TCR comes from a boy younger than 18 with mild ulcerative colitis. In DNA, the CDR3 is TGTGCCAGCTCACTGGAACAGGGGGCCTCATCCTACGAGCAGTACTTC. Protein: CASSLEQGASSYEQYF.